A selection of T cell receptor beta chains follows, all from one sample in a study of T cell responses to AZD1222 COVID-19 vaccine. Here immunoSEQ multiplex PCR was the method, and the copy in TCRdb shows in-frame clones only, minus some. The sample has some 100,000 clones, approximately 91% seen once. This sample comprised peripheral blood, obtained on day 0 of AZD1222 vaccination. Receptor source: an adult in good health. CDR3s include the opening cysteine and the closing phenylalanine or tryptophan. D genes are given only for firm matches. Clone size is stated in some rows and not others, as once, few, many or a class when expanded.

-,-,TRBJ1-2,TRBV11-2,13,CASSPARGFGYTF,TGTGCCAGCAGCCCAGCACGGGGTTTCGGCTACACCTTC
TRBD1,-,TRBJ1-2,TRBV30,11,CALGQDYGYTF,TGTGCCCTGGGACAGGACTATGGCTACACCTTC
-,few,TRBJ1-1,TRBV19,12,CASRYLQGGKFF,TGTGCCAGTAGGTATTTACAGGGAGGTAAATTCTTT
-,-,TRBJ1-3,TRBV28,16,CASSPHYSSSGNTIYF,TGTGCCAGCAGTCCCCATTACAGTAGCTCTGGAAACACCATATATTTT
-,-,TRBJ2-2,TRBV11-3,13,CASSYGPTGELFF,TGTGCCAGCAGCTATGGGCCCACCGGGGAGCTGTTTTTT
TRBD1,-,TRBJ1-5,TRBV7-9,15,CASTKTGGLNQPQHF,TGTGCCAGCACCAAGACAGGGGGCCTCAATCAGCCCCAGCATTTT
-,once,TRBJ1-3,TRBV6-2/TRBV6-3,16,CASSPGPQYSGNTIYF,TGTGCCAGCAGTCCCGGGCCCCAGTACTCTGGAAACACCATATATTTT
-,once,TRBJ1-5,TRBV12-2,19,CASRLADRGRGTSNQPQHF,TGTGCAAGTCGCTTAGCGGACAGGGGGCGCGGGACCAGCAATCAGCCCCAGCATTTT
-,-,TRBJ2-7,TRBV24-1,19,CATSDLGRASQRNSYEQYF,TGTGCCACCAGTGATTTAGGCAGGGCCTCACAAAGGAACTCCTACGAGCAGTACTTC
-,-,TRBJ2-3,TRBV9,14,CASSVDHPADTQYF,TGTGCCAGCAGCGTAGATCACCCCGCAGATACGCAGTATTTT
-,-,TRBJ2-3,TRBV24-1,13,CATSDSGLDTQYF,TGTGCCACCAGTGATTCTGGATTAGATACGCAGTATTTT
-,-,TRBJ1-1,TRBV12-3/TRBV12-4,13,CASSVPGFPEAFF,TGTGCCAGCAGTGTCCCAGGGTTCCCTGAAGCTTTCTTT
TRBD1,-,TRBJ2-2,TRBV2,15,CASSDQGARAGELFF,TGTGCCAGCAGTGATCAGGGGGCGCGGGCCGGGGAGCTGTTTTTT
TRBD1,-,TRBJ2-5,TRBV9,16,CASSVGAGGVGETQYF,TGTGCCAGCAGCGTAGGGGCAGGGGGTGTTGGAGAGACCCAGTACTTC
-,-,TRBJ1-4,TRBV15,16,CATSTDAGTWNEKLFF,TGTGCCACCAGCACTGACGCCGGGACCTGGAATGAAAAACTGTTTTTT
-,-,TRBJ1-2,TRBV30,12,CAWSGSSYGYTF,TGTGCCTGGAGCGGTAGCTCCTATGGCTACACCTTC
-,-,TRBJ2-3,TRBV6-5,11,CATTASDTQYF,TGTGCCACGACGGCTTCAGATACGCAGTATTTT
-,-,TRBJ1-6,TRBV5-1,16,CASSSTIAHVSSPLHF,TGCGCCAGCAGCTCGACAATCGCCCACGTTAGCTCACCCCTCCACTTT
-,once,TRBJ2-3,TRBV7-2,17,CASSSPIKKAGTDTQYF,TGTGCCAGCAGCTCACCGATAAAGAAGGCGGGCACAGATACGCAGTATTTT
TRBD2,-,TRBJ2-1,TRBV27,16,CASSSGLAGGYNEQFF,TGTGCCAGCAGTTCTGGGCTGGCGGGAGGCTACAATGAGCAGTTCTTC
-,-,TRBJ1-2,TRBV2,11,CASSEAGGYTF,TGTGCCAGCAGTGAAGCGGGGGGCTACACCTTC
-,-,TRBJ2-7,TRBV7-2,15,CASSLEAGVSYEQYF,TGTGCCAGCAGCTTAGAGGCAGGTGTCTCCTACGAGCAGTACTTC
-,-,TRBJ2-2,TRBV6-2/TRBV6-3,12,CASSTNTGELFF,TGTGCCAGCAGTACGAACACCGGGGAGCTGTTTTTT
-,-,TRBJ1-5,TRBV6-5,13,CASRDSGNQPQHF,TGTGCCAGCAGGGACAGCGGCAATCAGCCCCAGCATTTT
-,-,TRBJ1-4,TRBV18,14,CASSRPGGNEKLFF,TGTGCCAGCTCTCGACCTGGAGGGAATGAAAAACTGTTTTTT
-,-,TRBJ1-1,TRBV15,15,CATSRAPTGNTEAFF,TGTGCCACCAGCAGAGCTCCGACAGGTAACACTGAAGCTTTCTTT
-,-,TRBJ2-2,TRBV28,16,CASSLWAGMNTGELFF,TGTGCCAGCAGTTTATGGGCAGGGATGAACACCGGGGAGCTGTTTTTT
TRBD1,-,TRBJ1-1,TRBV7-7,12,CASSQDRGHAFF,TGTGCCAGCAGCCAGGACAGGGGGCATGCTTTCTTT
-,-,TRBJ2-1,TRBV28,15,CASSLATGLGSEQFF,TGTGCCAGCAGTTTAGCCACCGGACTCGGCAGTGAGCAGTTCTTC
-,-,TRBJ2-1,TRBV19,15,CASSSSLYALYEQFF,TGTGCCAGTAGTTCTAGCCTGTATGCTTTGTATGAGCAGTTCTTC
-,-,TRBJ1-4,TRBV6-6,14,CASSYRGRVEKLFF,TGTGCCAGCAGTTATCGGGGGCGGGTGGAAAAACTGTTTTTT
TRBD1,-,TRBJ1-5,TRBV19,15,CASNKQGAVGQPQHF,TGTGCCAGTAATAAACAGGGGGCCGTGGGGCAGCCCCAGCATTTT
-,-,TRBJ1-6,TRBV12-3/TRBV12-4,13,CASSLGSSSPLHF,TGTGCCAGCAGTTTAGGGTCGAGTTCACCCCTCCACTTT
TRBD1,-,TRBJ2-2,TRBV7-2,15,CASSPGQGQTGELFF,TGTGCCAGCAGCCCTGGACAGGGTCAGACCGGGGAGCTGTTTTTT
-,-,TRBJ2-3,TRBV5-1,12,CASSSGDPTQYF,TGCGCCAGCAGCTCTGGGGACCCTACGCAGTATTTT
TRBD1,-,TRBJ1-2,TRBV9,13,CASSVGQGLGYTF,TGTGCCAGCAGCGTAGGACAGGGTTTAGGCTACACCTTC
TRBD1,-,TRBJ1-5,TRBV30,13,CAWSQGENQPQHF,TGTGCCTGGAGTCAGGGGGAGAACCAGCCCCAGCATTTT
TRBD2,-,TRBJ2-1,TRBV2,13,CAGGSGMHNEQFF,TGTGCCGGAGGAAGCGGGATGCACAATGAGCAGTTCTTC
TRBD1,-,TRBJ2-7,TRBV28,15,CASSLGTGRSYEQYF,TGTGCCAGCAGTTTGGGGACAGGACGAAGCTACGAGCAGTACTTC
-,-,TRBJ2-1,TRBV9,16,CASSVDPFPDYNEQFF,TGTGCCAGCAGCGTAGATCCGTTCCCAGACTACAATGAGCAGTTCTTC
-,-,TRBJ1-5,TRBV4-1,14,CASSYGPLDQPQHF,TGCGCCAGCAGCTACGGACCACTTGATCAGCCCCAGCATTTT
-,-,TRBJ2-3,TRBV7-6,12,CASSPSADTQYF,TGTGCCAGCAGCCCGAGCGCGGATACGCAGTATTTT
-,once,TRBJ2-2,TRBV4-2,14,CASSQAGTTGELFF,TGTGCCAGCAGCCAAGCAGGAACCACCGGGGAGCTGTTTTTT
-,-,TRBJ1-6,TRBV3-1/TRBV3-2,16,CASSPTHRSYNSPLHF,TGTGCCAGCAGCCCCACACATCGCTCCTATAATTCACCCCTCCACTTT
-,-,TRBJ2-5,TRBV6-1,14,CASSKEERGETQYF,TGTGCCAGCAGTAAGGAAGAAAGGGGGGAGACCCAGTACTTC
-,few,TRBJ1-2,TRBV7-9,13,CASSSDSAYGYTF,TGTGCCAGCAGCTCCGACAGCGCATATGGCTACACCTTC
-,-,TRBJ2-5,TRBV4-3,18,CASSQGLTGTLGGETQYF,TGCGCCAGCAGCCAAGGGCTAACCGGGACATTGGGGGGAGAGACCCAGTACTTC
TRBD2,-,TRBJ2-2,TRBV29-1,15,CSVARGGQGTGELFF,TGCAGCGTAGCCCGGGGGGGGCAGGGCACCGGGGAGCTGTTTTTT
TRBD1,-,TRBJ2-1,TRBV9,16,CASSPDPRGHFNEQFF,TGTGCCAGCAGCCCCGATCCCAGGGGGCATTTCAATGAGCAGTTCTTC
-,-,TRBJ2-2,TRBV3-1/TRBV3-2,14,CASSQRLVVGELFF,TGTGCCAGCAGCCAAAGACTAGTCGTCGGGGAGCTGTTTTTT